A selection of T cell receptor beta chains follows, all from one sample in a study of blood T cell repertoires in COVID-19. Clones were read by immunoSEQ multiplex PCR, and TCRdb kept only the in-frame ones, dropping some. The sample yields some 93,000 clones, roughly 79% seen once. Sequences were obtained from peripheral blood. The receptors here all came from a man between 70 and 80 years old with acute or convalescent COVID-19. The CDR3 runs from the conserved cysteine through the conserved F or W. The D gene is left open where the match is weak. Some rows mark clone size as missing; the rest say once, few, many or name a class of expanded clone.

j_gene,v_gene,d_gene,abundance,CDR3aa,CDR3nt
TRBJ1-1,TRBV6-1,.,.,CASSEKGHRDTEAFF,TGTGCCAGCAGTGAAAAGGGGCACAGGGACACTGAAGCTTTCTTT
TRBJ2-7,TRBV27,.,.,CASSIGGISYEQYF,TGTGCCAGCAGTATCGGCGGCATCTCCTACGAGCAGTACTTC
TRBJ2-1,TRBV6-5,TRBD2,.,CASLGLAGFNEQFF,TGTGCCAGCTTAGGACTAGCGGGTTTCAATGAGCAGTTCTTC
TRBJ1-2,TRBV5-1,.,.,CASSLEIQAHGYTF,TGCGCCAGCAGCTTGGAAATTCAGGCGCATGGCTACACCTTC
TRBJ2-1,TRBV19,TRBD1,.,CASSMAGTGGYEQFF,TGTGCCAGTAGTATGGCCGGGACAGGGGGATATGAGCAGTTCTTC
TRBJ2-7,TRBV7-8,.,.,CASSQDSPPSPYEQYF,TGTGCCAGCAGCCAAGACTCCCCACCAAGCCCCTACGAGCAGTACTTC
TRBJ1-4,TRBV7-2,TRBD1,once,CASRWDRGGEKLFF,TGTGCCAGCAGGTGGGACAGGGGAGGTGAAAAACTGTTTTTT
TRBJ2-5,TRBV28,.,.,CASSPGLTPGTQYF,TGTGCCAGCAGTCCTGGACTAACCCCCGGGACCCAGTACTTC
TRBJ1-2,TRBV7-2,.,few,CASSLEGVGAIGGYTF,TGTGCCAGCAGCTTAGAGGGGGTGGGGGCCATCGGTGGCTACACCTTC
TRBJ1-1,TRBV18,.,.,CASSSGGLNTEAFF,TGTGCCAGCTCCTCCGGTGGTCTGAACACTGAAGCTTTCTTT
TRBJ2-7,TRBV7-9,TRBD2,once,CASSSSGGVSYEQYF,TGTGCCAGCAGCTCGAGCGGGGGGGTATCCTACGAGCAGTACTTC
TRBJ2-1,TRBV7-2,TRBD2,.,CASSAGLASSEQFF,TGTGCCAGCAGCGCGGGACTAGCATCGAGTGAGCAGTTCTTC
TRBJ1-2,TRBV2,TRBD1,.,CASSPESSGTVDGYTF,TGTGCCAGCAGTCCCGAAAGTTCCGGGACAGTGGATGGCTACACCTTC
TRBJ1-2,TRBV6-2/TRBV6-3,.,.,CASSSQRANYGYTF,TGTGCCAGCAGTTCTCAAAGAGCTAACTATGGCTACACCTTC
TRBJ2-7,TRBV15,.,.,CATSRGGRAHEQYF,TGTGCCACCAGCAGAGGGGGCAGGGCCCACGAGCAGTACTTC
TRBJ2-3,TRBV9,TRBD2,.,CASSVEGGRSTDTQYF,TGTGCCAGCAGCGTAGAGGGCGGGAGGAGCACAGATACGCAGTATTTT
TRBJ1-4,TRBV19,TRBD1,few,CASSLSGTGGFELFF,TGTGCCAGTAGTCTCTCCGGGACAGGGGGCTTCGAACTGTTTTTT
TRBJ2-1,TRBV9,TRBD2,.,CASSVTGGINEQFF,TGTGCCAGCAGCGTCACGGGGGGGATCAATGAGCAGTTCTTC
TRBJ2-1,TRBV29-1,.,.,CSVVRLPVGEQFF,TGCAGCGTTGTGCGACTCCCCGTCGGTGAGCAGTTCTTC
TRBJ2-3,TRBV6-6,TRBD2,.,CASSGAGTSTDTQYF,TGTGCCAGTAGCGGGGCAGGGACGAGCACAGATACGCAGTATTTT
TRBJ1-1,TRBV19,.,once,CASSVTVNTEAFF,TGTGCCAGTAGCGTGACAGTAAACACTGAAGCTTTCTTT
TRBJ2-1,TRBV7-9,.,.,CASSLPRLDYEQFF,TGTGCCAGCAGCCTGCCCAGACTAGACTATGAGCAGTTCTTC
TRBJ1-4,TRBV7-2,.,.,CASSLARQLNEKLFF,TGTGCCAGCAGCTTAGCGCGACAGCTTAATGAAAAACTGTTTTTT
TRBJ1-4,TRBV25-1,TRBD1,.,CASSESDRAGEKLFF,TGTGCCAGCAGTGAATCTGACAGGGCGGGCGAAAAACTGTTTTTT
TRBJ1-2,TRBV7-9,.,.,CASSPQENYGYTF,TGTGCCAGCAGCCCTCAGGAAAACTATGGCTACACCTTC
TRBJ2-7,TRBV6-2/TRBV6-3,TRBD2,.,CASSYPGLAGGNYEQYF,TGTGCCAGCAGTTACCCGGGACTAGCGGGAGGGAACTACGAGCAGTACTTC
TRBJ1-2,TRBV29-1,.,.,CSVGDISGYTF,TGCAGCGTTGGGGACATTAGTGGCTACACCTTC
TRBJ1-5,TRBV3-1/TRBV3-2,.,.,CASSPGHRSSQPQHF,TGTGCCAGCAGTCCTGGGCACAGGTCAAGTCAGCCCCAGCATTTT
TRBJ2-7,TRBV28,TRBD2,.,CASSGQGAGEGLYEQYF,TGTGCCAGCAGTGGGCAGGGAGCGGGAGAGGGGCTCTACGAGCAGTACTTC
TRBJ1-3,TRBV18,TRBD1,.,CASSPVTGGGNTIYF,TGTGCCAGCTCACCAGTGACAGGGGGTGGAAACACCATATATTTT
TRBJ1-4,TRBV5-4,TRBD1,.,CASSSRDRGGEKLFF,TGTGCCAGCAGCTCCCGGGACAGGGGGGGCGAAAAACTGTTTTTT
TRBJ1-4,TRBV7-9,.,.,CASSPGATNEKLFF,TGTGCCAGCAGCCCAGGGGCAACTAATGAAAAACTGTTTTTT
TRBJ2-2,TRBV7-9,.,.,CASSLALGLNTGELFF,TGTGCCAGCAGCTTAGCGCTAGGACTGAACACCGGGGAGCTGTTTTTT
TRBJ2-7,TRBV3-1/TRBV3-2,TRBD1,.,CASSHGGTGRDEQYF,TGTGCCAGCAGCCATGGCGGGACAGGGAGAGACGAGCAGTACTTC
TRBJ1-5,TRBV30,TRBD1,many,CAWSDQGGNQPQHF,TGTGCCTGGAGTGACCAGGGGGGCAATCAGCCCCAGCATTTT
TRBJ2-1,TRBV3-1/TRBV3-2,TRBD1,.,CASSQDLGQGSYNEQFF,TGTGCCAGCAGCCAAGATCTCGGACAGGGATCCTACAATGAGCAGTTCTTC
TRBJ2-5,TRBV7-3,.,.,CASGGGYQETQYF,TGTGCCAGCGGCGGTGGGTACCAAGAGACCCAGTACTTC
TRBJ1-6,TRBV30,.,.,CAWKVYTDNSPLHF,TGTGCCTGGAAAGTTTACACCGATAATTCACCCCTCCACTTT
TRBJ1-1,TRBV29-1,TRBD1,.,CSVTYRGPMVNTEAFF,TGCAGCGTCACGTACAGGGGGCCGATGGTTAACACTGAAGCTTTCTTT
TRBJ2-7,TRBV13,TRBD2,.,CASSPLAGGEQYF,TGTGCCAGCAGCCCCCTGGCGGGAGGCGAGCAGTACTTC
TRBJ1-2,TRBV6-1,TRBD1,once,CASSEAVSGGDYGYTF,TGTGCCAGCAGTGAAGCGGTTTCAGGGGGCGACTATGGCTACACCTTC
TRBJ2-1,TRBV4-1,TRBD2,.,CASTWTSGGAYNEQFF,TGCGCCAGCACCTGGACTAGCGGGGGGGCCTACAATGAGCAGTTCTTC
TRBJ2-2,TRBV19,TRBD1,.,CASSANPGQMNTGELFF,TGTGCCAGTAGTGCAAATCCGGGACAGATGAACACCGGGGAGCTGTTTTTT
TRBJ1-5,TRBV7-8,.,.,CASSANNNQPQHF,TGTGCCAGCAGCGCAAACAACAATCAGCCCCAGCATTTT
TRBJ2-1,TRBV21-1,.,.,CASSGRDRDKQFF,TGTGCCAGCAGCGGCCGGGACAGGGATAAGCAGTTCTTC
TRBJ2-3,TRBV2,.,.,CASRGSDTQYF,TGTGCCAGCCGAGGATCAGATACGCAGTATTTT
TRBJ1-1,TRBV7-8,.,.,CASSLGQNTEAFF,TGTGCCAGCAGTTTAGGACAGAACACTGAAGCTTTCTTT
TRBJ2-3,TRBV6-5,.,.,CASSYRGTSTDTQYF,TGTGCCAGCAGTTACCGCGGGACTAGCACAGATACGCAGTATTTT
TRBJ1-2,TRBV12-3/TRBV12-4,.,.,CASSLAGWGYTF,TGTGCCAGCAGTTTGGCAGGGTGGGGCTACACCTTC
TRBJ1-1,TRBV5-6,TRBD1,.,CASSLSGQGVEAFF,TGTGCCAGCAGCTTATCAGGGCAGGGGGTAGAAGCTTTCTTT
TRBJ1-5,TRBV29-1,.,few,CSVPGGGGRPQHF,TGCAGCGTCCCGGGGGGGGGCGGTAGGCCCCAGCATTTT
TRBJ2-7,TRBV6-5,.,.,CASTLLGAGTYEQYF,TGTGCCAGCACTCTTCTTGGTGCGGGTACCTACGAGCAGTACTTC